Below are 2 T cell receptor beta chains sequenced from a single sample in a study of sequential checkpoint blockade in melanoma. Produced via immunoSEQ multiplex PCR; TCRdb's table is partial and in-frame only. The sample consists of 5,200 or so clones, about 72% of them appearing once. Treatment defined: randomized to nivolumab then ipilimumab (arm A) or the reverse (arm B). The material was CD8+ T cells sorted from blood (inferred from file names), obtained from a patient given nivolumab and ipilimumab in sequence. These receptors came from a human donor with melanoma.

The CDR3 sequence: CASSLRGQGALNSPLHF. CDR3 bases: TGCGCCAGCAGCCTGAGGGGGCAGGGGGCGTTAAATTCACCCCTCCACTTT. The V gene is TRBV5-1, the J gene TRBJ1-6; the match to TRBD1 covers 8 bases. The CDR3 covers 17 residues. Trimming took 4 bases from V and 7 from J; bases not matched to a gene: 13. Germline-derived CDR1 and CDR2 are SGHRS and YFSETQ.

The J gene is TRBJ2-1, the V gene TRBV5-6, with 7 bases that match TRBD2. CDR1 SGHDT and CDR2 YYEEEE come from the germline V gene. The J segment lost 5 bases and the V segment lost 3 bases, leaving 2 bases of the junction unmatched. The CDR3 has 13 amino acids. CDR3 bases: TGTGCCAGCAGCTGGGGGGGAAACAATGAGCAGTTCTTC. It encodes CASSWGGNNEQFF.